The entry below gives a single T cell receptor beta chain sequence along with its context. Its antigen remains unknown. The sample comes from a study of graft-versus-host responses after intestinal transplantation. The overall study: Anti-thymocyte globulin induction, then tacrolimus and steroids for around three years, went to all recipients. The study, taken as a whole, reports: Investigators detected GvH clones in recipient marrow, with some emerging earlier in ileum or blood.

The CDR3 length is 15 residues. Trimming cost V 1 base and J 0 bases; bases outside gene matches: 2. The germline V gene has CDR1 LGHNA and CDR2 YNFKEQ. The repertoire was sequenced with immunoSEQ multiplex PCR; TCRdb's copy has only in-frame clones and lacks some. The table includes 9,600 or so clones, nearly 95% detected once. This clonotype was obtained from a human patient who received an intestinal transplant, so some T cells may come from the graft donor. Sequenced here: bone marrow, sampled approximately 520 days after intestinal transplantation. This chain connects TRBV4-2 to TRBJ2-7, with 8 bases fitting TRBD2. Here the CDR3 reads CASSQAGGGSYEQYF. DNA for the CDR3: TGTGCCAGCAGCCAAGCGGGAGGGGGCTCCTACGAGCAGTACTTC.